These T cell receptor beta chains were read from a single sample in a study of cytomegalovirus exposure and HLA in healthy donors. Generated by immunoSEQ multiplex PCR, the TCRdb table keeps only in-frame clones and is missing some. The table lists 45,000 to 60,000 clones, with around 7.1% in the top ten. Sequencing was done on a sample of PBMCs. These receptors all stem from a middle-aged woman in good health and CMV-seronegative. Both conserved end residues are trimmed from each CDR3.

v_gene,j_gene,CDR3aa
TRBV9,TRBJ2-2,ASSVWISGNTGELF
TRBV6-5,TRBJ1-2,ASCATRAGGYT
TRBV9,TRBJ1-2,ASSVQQGAAGYT
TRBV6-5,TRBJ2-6,ASSLQYSGANVLT
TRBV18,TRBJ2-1,ASSPVQGAYNEQF
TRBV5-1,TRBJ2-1,ASSWRTSGGEEQF
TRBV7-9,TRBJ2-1,ASSLILNEQF
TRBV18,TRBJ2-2,ASSRPNTGELF
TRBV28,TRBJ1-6,ASSSLGFHWSPLH
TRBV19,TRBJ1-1,ASSIVSREEAF
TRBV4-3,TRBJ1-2,ASSQEPHGTWGGGYMGYGYT
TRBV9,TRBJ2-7,ASSVGQGANEQY
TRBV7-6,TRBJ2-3,ASSSLGGPSTDTQY
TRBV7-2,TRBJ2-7,ASSLVSGTGAGEQY
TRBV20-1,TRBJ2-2,SASSAGELF
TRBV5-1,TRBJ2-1,ASSFPGNEQF
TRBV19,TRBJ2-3,ASNYRISSTDTQY
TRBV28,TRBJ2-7,ASSLAGRGIYEQY
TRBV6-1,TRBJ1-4,ASSEGQVLNEKLF
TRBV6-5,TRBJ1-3,ASSPGGFEGNTIY
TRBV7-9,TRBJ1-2,ASSLEGRRSNYGYT
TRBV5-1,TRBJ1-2,ASSTGQGTYGYT
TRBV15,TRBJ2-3,ATSRRQGPTDTQY